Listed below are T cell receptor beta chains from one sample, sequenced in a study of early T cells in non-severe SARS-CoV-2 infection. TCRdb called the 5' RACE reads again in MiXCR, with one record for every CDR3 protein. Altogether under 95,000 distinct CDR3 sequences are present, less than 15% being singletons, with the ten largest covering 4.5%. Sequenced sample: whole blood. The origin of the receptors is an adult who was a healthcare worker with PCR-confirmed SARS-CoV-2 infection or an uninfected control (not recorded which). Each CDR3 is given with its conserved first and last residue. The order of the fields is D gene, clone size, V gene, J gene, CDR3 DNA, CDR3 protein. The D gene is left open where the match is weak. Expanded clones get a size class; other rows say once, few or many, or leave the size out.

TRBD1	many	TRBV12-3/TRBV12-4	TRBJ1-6	TGTGCCAGCAGTTTTGGGCAGGGGGATAATTCACCCCTCCACTTT	CASSFGQGDNSPLHF
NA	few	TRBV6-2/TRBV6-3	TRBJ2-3	TGTGCCAGCAGCCGGGGGGCTAGGAGCACAGATACGCAGTATTTT	CASSRGARSTDTQYF
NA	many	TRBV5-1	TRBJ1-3	TGCGCCAGCAGCTTGGAGTGGCGATCCGGAAACACCATATATTTT	CASSLEWRSGNTIYF
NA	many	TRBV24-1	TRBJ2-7	TGTGCCACCAGTGCCCAAGATAGACCCAGGGACGAGCAGTACTTC	CATSAQDRPRDEQYF
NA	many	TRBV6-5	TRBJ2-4	TGTGCCAGCAGTTATGGGGGCCTGGCCAAAAACATTCAGTACTTC	CASSYGGLAKNIQYF
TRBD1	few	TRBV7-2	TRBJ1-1	TGTGCCAGCAGCTACAAAAGCCGGGACAGAAACACTGAAGCTTTCTTT	CASSYKSRDRNTEAFF
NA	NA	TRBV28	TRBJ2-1	TGTGCCAGCAGTTTCTCTGTAGCTGAGCAGTTCTTC	CASSFSVAEQFF
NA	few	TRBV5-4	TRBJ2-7	TGTGCCAGCAGCTTGGTGGGTTCTTACTCCTACGAGCAGTACTTC	CASSLVGSYSYEQYF
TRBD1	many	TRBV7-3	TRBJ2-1	TGTGCCAGCAGCCTTACTCCGGGACAGGGAAATGAGCAGTTCTTC	CASSLTPGQGNEQFF
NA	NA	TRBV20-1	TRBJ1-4	TGCAGTGCCCTGACGGGCGGAGGGGGAGAAAAACTGTTTTTT	CSALTGGGGEKLFF
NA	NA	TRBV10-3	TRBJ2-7	TGTGCCATCAGCTCGGTGAGGGGCGAGCAGTACTTC	CAISSVRGEQYF
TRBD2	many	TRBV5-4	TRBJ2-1	TGTGCCAGCAGCCCCCCCCTGGGAAGCGGGGGGGCCAATGAGCAGTTCTTC	CASSPPLGSGGANEQFF
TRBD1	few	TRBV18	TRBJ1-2	TGTGCCAGCTCACCGGGGACAGGCACCTATGGCTACACCTTC	CASSPGTGTYGYTF
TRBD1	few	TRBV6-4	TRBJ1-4	TGTGCCAGCAGTGTCCCGGGACAGGTCACTAATGAAAAACTGTTTTTT	CASSVPGQVTNEKLFF
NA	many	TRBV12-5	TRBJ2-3	TGTGCTAGTGGGGCGGGGAACACAGATACGCAGTATTTT	CASGAGNTDTQYF
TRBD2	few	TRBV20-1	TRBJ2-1	TGCAGTGCGTATAGACTAGCGGGAGGTAAGAATGAGCAGTTCTTC	CSAYRLAGGKNEQFF
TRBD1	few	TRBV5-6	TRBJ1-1	TGTGCCAGCAGCACTTACTTCCGGGACAGGGAAAGGGGTGAAGCTTTCTTT	CASSTYFRDRERGEAFF
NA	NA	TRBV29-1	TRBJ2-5	TGCAGCGTACCTTGGGGCGAGACCCAGTACTTC	CSVPWGETQYF
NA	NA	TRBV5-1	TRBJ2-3	TGCGCCAGCAGCCCCCAGGCGTACACAGATACGCAGTATTTT	CASSPQAYTDTQYF
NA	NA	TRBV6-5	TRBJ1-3	TGTGCCAGCAGTTACCCAGAGGACACCATATATTTT	CASSYPEDTIYF
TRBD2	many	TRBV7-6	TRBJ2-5	TGTGCCAGCAGCCAGTCGGGACTAGCGGCCCCCCCTGGGACCCAGTACTTC	CASSQSGLAAPPGTQYF
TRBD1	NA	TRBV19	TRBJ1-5	TGTGCCAGTAGCCCCCGGACAGGGGGAAATAATCAGCCCCAGCATTTT	CASSPRTGGNNQPQHF
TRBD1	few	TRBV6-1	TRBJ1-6	TGTGCCAGCAGGGATGGGACAGCCAGAAATTCACCCCTCCACTTT	CASRDGTARNSPLHF
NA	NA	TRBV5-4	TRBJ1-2	TGTGTCAGCAGCGGAGGTGTGTTCGGGGGCGGATATGGCTACACCTTC	CVSSGGVFGGGYGYTF
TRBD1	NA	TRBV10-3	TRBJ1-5	TGTGCCACCAGATCTCCGGGACAGATTAATAGCAATCAGCCCCAGCATTTT	CATRSPGQINSNQPQHF
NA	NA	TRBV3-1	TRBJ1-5	TGTGCCAGCAGCCAATCGGAAGGGCAGCCCCAGCATTTT	CASSQSEGQPQHF
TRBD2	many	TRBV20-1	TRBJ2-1	TGCAGTGCTAGAGATTTTCGAGCGGGATCCGAAAAACTGTTCTTC	CSARDFRAGSEKLFF
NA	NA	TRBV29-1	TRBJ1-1	TGCAGCCCGCGCCGGGACACGAAACACACTGAAGCTTTCTTT	CSPRRDTKHTEAFF
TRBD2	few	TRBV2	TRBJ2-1	TGTGCCGGACAGCGGGAGAGGACCTACAATGAGCAGTTCTTC	CAGQRERTYNEQFF
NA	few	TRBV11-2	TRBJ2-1	TGTGCCAGCAGCTTAGTCCCCCCTCACAGGGGGGGCAATGAGCAGTTCTTC	CASSLVPPHRGGNEQFF
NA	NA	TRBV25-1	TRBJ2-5	TGTGCCAGCAGTGGGAGTTATGTCCAAGAGACCCAGTACTTC	CASSGSYVQETQYF
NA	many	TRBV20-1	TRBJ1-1	TGCAGTGCTTCTCGAGGGTCGAACACTGAAGCTTTCTTT	CSASRGSNTEAFF
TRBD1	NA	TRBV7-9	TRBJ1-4	TGTGCCAGCAGCCCCATCGCCGGGACAGGGGGTGCGGGTAATGAAAAACTGTTTTTT	CASSPIAGTGGAGNEKLFF
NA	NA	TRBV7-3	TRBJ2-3	TGTGCCAGCAGCTTAGGATCCCTTAGCACAGATACGCAGTATTTT	CASSLGSLSTDTQYF
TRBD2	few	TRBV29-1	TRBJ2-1	TGCAGCGTTTTACCGGGACTAGCGGGCGATGAGCAGTTCTTC	CSVLPGLAGDEQFF
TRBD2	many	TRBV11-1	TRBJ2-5	TGTGCCAGCAGCTTCCGACTAGCGGGAATGGAGACCCAGTACTTC	CASSFRLAGMETQYF
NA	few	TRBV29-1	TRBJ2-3	TGCAGCCCGAGGGGGGGACCCCATGATACGCAGTATTTT	CSPRGGPHDTQYF
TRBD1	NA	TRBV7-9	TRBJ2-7	TGTGCCAGCAGCCTTACGGGACAGCCATACGAGCAGTACTTC	CASSLTGQPYEQYF
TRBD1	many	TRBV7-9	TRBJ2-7	TGTGCCAGCAGCTTCGGGACAGCCGCCAACTACGAGCAGTACTTC	CASSFGTAANYEQYF
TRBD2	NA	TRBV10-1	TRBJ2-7	TGCGCCAGCAGGGACTCAGCGGGAGCCCCCTACGAGCAGTACTTC	CASRDSAGAPYEQYF
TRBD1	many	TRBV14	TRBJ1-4	TGTGCCAGCAGCCAAGACGGACAGGGACTGCGGGGGGAAAAACTGTTTTTT	CASSQDGQGLRGEKLFF
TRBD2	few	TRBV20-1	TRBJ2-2	TGCAGTGCTAGCGCCCCCCAGCGGGAGGGCCAACGGGGCGGGGAGCTGTTTTTT	CSASAPQREGQRGGELFF
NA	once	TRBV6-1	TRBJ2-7	TGTGCCAGCAGTGAATGGATCAGTTATCCCTACGAGCAGTACTTC	CASSEWISYPYEQYF
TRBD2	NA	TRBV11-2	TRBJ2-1	TGTGCCAGCAGCTCTTCCGGGACTAGGATCTACAATGAGCAGTTCTTC	CASSSSGTRIYNEQFF
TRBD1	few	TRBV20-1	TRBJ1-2	TGCAGTGCTCGGGACCCAGGGACAGGGAGTTCTGGCTACACCTTC	CSARDPGTGSSGYTF
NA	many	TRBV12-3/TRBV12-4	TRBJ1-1	TGTGCCAGCAGACAGGTTAGCTTGAGGACTGAAGCTTTCTTT	CASRQVSLRTEAFF
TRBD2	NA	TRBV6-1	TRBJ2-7	TGTGCCAGCAGAAGACTAGCTCCCCTCGACGAGCAGTACTTC	CASRRLAPLDEQYF
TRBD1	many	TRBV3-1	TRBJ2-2	TGTGCCAGCAGCCAAGGGGACAGTGGCGGGGAGCTGTTTTTT	CASSQGDSGGELFF
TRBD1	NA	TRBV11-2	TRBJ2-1	TGTGCCAGCAGCCCCGGACAGGGGGGGTACAATGAGCAGTTCTTC	CASSPGQGGYNEQFF
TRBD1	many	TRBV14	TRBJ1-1	TGTGCCAGCAGCAACGGACAGGAGTACACTGAAGCTTTCTTT	CASSNGQEYTEAFF
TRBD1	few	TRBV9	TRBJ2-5	TGTGCCAGCAGTGAAACGACAGGGGTAGGGCAAGAGACCCAGTACTTC	CASSETTGVGQETQYF
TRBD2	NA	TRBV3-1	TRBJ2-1	TGTGCCAGCAGCCCTAGCGGGGTGTACAATGAGCAGTTCTTC	CASSPSGVYNEQFF
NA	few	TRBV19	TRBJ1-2	TGTGCCAGTGTTTCAGGGCCTTATGGCTACACCTTC	CASVSGPYGYTF